Presented here are 21 T cell receptor beta chains from one specimen sequenced in a study of OX40 agonist ivuxolimab in advanced cancers. Method: immunoSEQ multiplex PCR; TCRdb's copy keeps in-frame clones and lacks some. Altogether fewer than 100,000 clones are present, around nine tenths being singletons, with the ten largest covering roughly 0.77%. Specimen: CD4+ or CD8+ T cells sorted from blood, collected in a trial of the OX40 agonist ivuxolimab. Every receptor here comes from an adult with an advanced solid tumor such as melanoma, head and neck, liver or kidney cancer.

This clone was detected only a few times. This chain joins TRBV4-2 and TRBJ1-6; D remains unclear. This CDR3 is built from 15 residues. Germline CDR1 reads LGHNA; CDR2 reads YNFKEQ. The ends were cut back, 0 bases at V and 4 bases at J, with 7 bases in the middle. The CDR3 here is CASSQERGYNSPLHF. In DNA form, the CDR3 reads TGTGCCAGCAGCCAAGAGCGGGGTTATAATTCACCCCTCCACTTT.

V is TRBV7-3 and J is TRBJ2-5; a possible D gene is TRBD2 (5 bases). Trimming took off 2 bases at V and 2 bases at J, with 12 bases between the two ends. The CDR3 consists of 15 residues. CDR1 SGHTA and CDR2 FQGTGA come from the germline V gene. The CDR3: CASSLLGAEQETQYF. Written as DNA, the CDR3 is TGTGCCAGCAGCTTACTGGGAGCCGAACAAGAGACCCAGTACTTC.

This clone was seen a few times. The V gene is TRBV5-1, the J gene TRBJ1-2; D is perhaps TRBD1 (5 bases). CDR1 and CDR2 from the germline V gene are SGHRS and YFSETQ. The length of the CDR3 is 14 residues. V lost 0 bases, J lost 3 bases, and 9 bases lay in between. The CDR3 nucleotides are TGCGCCAGCAGCTTGGAAGGGGATGACTATGGCTACACCTTC. Its protein is CASSLEGDDYGYTF.

This chain joins TRBV6-1 and TRBJ1-2, with 8 bases fitting TRBD1. CDR3 length equals 15 residues. Germline V gene lookup returns CDR1 MNHNS and CDR2 SASEGT. Trimming at V came to 1 base and at J to 5 bases, leaving 6 bases not matched to a gene. The CDR3: CASSEGAGGLYGYTF. CDR3 nucleotides: TGTGCCAGCAGTGAAGGGGCAGGGGGCTTGTATGGCTACACCTTC.

V usage is TRBV15 and J usage is TRBJ2-5; TRBD2 might be the D (6 bases). From germline, CDR1 is LNHNV and CDR2 YYDKDF (reference sequence). This CDR3 is built from 14 residues. Trimming stripped 0 bases from V and 5 bases from J, with 10 bases between. The CDR3 DNA reads as TGTGCCACCAGCAGAGAGCCTAGCGCTGAGACCCAGTACTTC. Translated, it gives CATSREPSAETQYF.

The genes are TRBV5-5 and TRBJ2-3; tentatively, D is TRBD1 (6 bases). The CDR3 is 15 amino acids. The germline V gene has CDR1 SGHKS and CDR2 YYEKEE (reference sequence). With 2 bases removed from V and 0 bases from J, the gap between germline ends came to 10 bases. In nucleotides, the CDR3 is TGTGCCAGCAGCTTCGGGACAACTAGCACAGATACGCAGTATTTT. This gives the protein CASSFGTTSTDTQYF.

The J gene is TRBJ1-1, the V gene TRBV7-9, with D uncertain. Germline CDR1 is SEHNR and CDR2 is FQNEAQ (reference sequence). V dropped 7 bases and J dropped 2 bases, with 11 bases sitting between them. This CDR3 region has 13 residues. CDR3 DNA sequence: TGTGCCAGCACCCCGGACCAAAACACTGAAGCTTTCTTT. Translation gives CASTPDQNTEAFF.

The chain is built from TRBV28 and TRBJ1-4, with TRBD1 matching 7 bases. The J segment lost 5 bases and the V segment lost 7 bases, leaving 7 bases of the junction unmatched. Germline V gene data show CDR1 as MDHEN and CDR2 as SYDVKM. CDR3 length: 14 residues. The CDR3 here is CASTSGTENEKLFF. CDR3 nucleotides: TGTGCCAGCACCTCCGGGACAGAGAATGAAAAACTGTTTTTT.

V and J are TRBV29-1 and TRBJ2-5; perhaps D is TRBD1 or TRBD2 (5 bases each). Germline V gives CDR1 SQVTM, CDR2 ANQGSEA. V shed 6 bases and J shed 4 bases, with 18 bases lying between them. CDR3 length: 14 residues. DNA for the CDR3: TGCAGCGTATTTAAGGGGAGCCTTGGAGAGACCCAGTACTTC. Encoded protein: CSVFKGSLGETQYF.

The V call is TRBV4-1, the J call TRBJ2-1; D gene unclear. V was trimmed by 4 bases and J by 7 bases, leaving 14 bases between them. Germline V gives CDR1 MGHRA, CDR2 YSYEKL. The CDR3 has 14 residues. CDR3 residues: CASSPVPLGNEQFF. The CDR3 DNA follows: TGCGCCAGCAGCCCCGTTCCCCTAGGGAATGAGCAGTTCTTC.

This clone was picked up one time. The gene calls are TRBV7-9 and TRBJ1-1, with TRBD1 identical over 7 bases. V was pared by 1 base and J by 5 bases, with 10 bases of the junction left unmatched. The CDR3 length is 16 residues. Germline-derived CDR1 and CDR2 are SEHNR and FQNEAQ (reference sequence). For the CDR3, the DNA is TGTGCCAGCAGCTTAGTGGGAGGGGGCGCGGGGACTGAAGCTTTCTTT. This gives the protein CASSLVGGGAGTEAFF.

The sample holds one count of this clone. The chain combines TRBV19 with TRBJ1-4; D is uncertain. V dropped 3 bases and J dropped 0 bases, with 20 bases sitting between them. The CDR3 is made up of 19 amino acids. The germline CDR1 and CDR2 sequences are LNHDA and SQIVND (reference sequence). As DNA, the CDR3 is TGTGCCAGTAGTATTGGTAGACAAACGAGTCCTGCAACTAATGAAAAACTGTTTTTT. Its translation: CASSIGRQTSPATNEKLFF. The full variable domain, its missing parts supplied by reference TRBV19 and TRBJ1-4, is DGGITQSPKYLFRKEGQNVTLSCEQNLNHDAMYWYRQDPGQGLRLIYYSQIVNDFQKGDIAEGYSVSREKKESFPLTVTSAQKNPTAFYLCASSIGRQTSPATNEKLFFGSGTQLSVL.

This chain connects TRBV15 to TRBJ1-4; D may be TRBD1 (5 bases). The CDR3 covers 15 residues. V lost 0 bases to trimming and J lost 12 bases, with 17 bases between them. Germline V CDR1 and CDR2: LNHNV, YYDKDF (reference sequence). The CDR3 loop is CATSREDRGATELFF. CDR3 bases: TGTGCCACCAGCAGAGAGGATAGAGGGGCGACGGAACTGTTTTTT.

Here the CDR3 DNA reads TGTGCCAGCAGCTTCGACGGGGGCGAAGGAAGAGCCCAGTACTTC. It specifies CASSFDGGEGRAQYF. The chain has TRBV7-3 and TRBJ2-5; D is tentatively TRBD1 or TRBD2 (6 bases each). Trimming removed 3 bases at V and 9 bases at J, with 20 bases between. The CDR3 runs 15 residues. Germline V CDR1 and CDR2: SGHTA, FQGTGA.

The rearrangement uses TRBV5-1 and TRBJ1-4, with 8 bases fitting TRBD1. This CDR3 has 14 amino acids. Germline V CDR1 and CDR2: SGHRS, YFSETQ. Trimming cost V 4 bases and J 8 bases; bases outside gene matches: 7. Written as DNA, the CDR3 is TGCGCCAGCAGCCTGACAGGGGTGGAAGAAAAACTGTTTTTT. This translates into CASSLTGVEEKLFF.

This clone was observed once. V is TRBV5-6 and J is TRBJ2-7; the match to TRBD2 covers 14 bases. Germline CDR1 SGHDT, CDR2 YYEEEE. The trim removed 3 bases at V and 3 bases at J, leaving 8 bases unmatched. There are 17 residues in the CDR3. The CDR3 nucleotides read TGTGCCAGCAGCTCGGGACTAGCGGGAGCCGCGAGCTACGAGCAGTACTTC. Its translation is CASSSGLAGAASYEQYF. Full variable domain (missing parts from reference TRBV5-6 and TRBJ2-7): DAGVTQSPTHLIKTRGQQVTLRCSPKSGHDTVSWYQQALGQGPQFIFQYYEEEERQRGNFPDRFSGHQFPNYSSELNVNALLLGDSALYLCASSSGLAGAASYEQYFGPGTRLTVT.

This clone turned up a few times. The chain employs TRBV6-6 and TRBJ2-3; D is possibly TRBD1 (6 bases). V lost 7 bases and J lost 4, with 15 bases in between. Germline V lookup: CDR1 MNHNY, CDR2 SVGAGI (reference sequence). This CDR3 has 14 residues. This CDR3 reads CASTRGMVADTQYF. The CDR3 bases are TGTGCCAGCACTAGGGGGATGGTTGCAGATACGCAGTATTTT.

V usage is TRBV7-6 and J usage is TRBJ2-5; D is unclear. This CDR3 comprises 13 residues. CDR1 and CDR2 from the germline V gene are SGHVS and FNYEAQ. V was cut by 5 bases and J by 5 bases, with 12 bases left in between. The CDR3 spells CASSPRSGETQYF. In DNA, the CDR3 is TGTGCCAGCAGCCCCCGATCTGGTGAGACCCAGTACTTC.

V and J are TRBV10-3 and TRBJ1-2, with 7 bases aligning to TRBD1. Germline CDR1 ENHRY, CDR2 SYGVKD. The CDR3 is 15 amino acids. J lost 8 bases, V lost 7 bases, and 16 bases had no gene match. The CDR3 loop reads CAIKATSDRVIGYTF. CDR3 nucleotides: TGTGCCATCAAAGCGACGTCAGACAGGGTAATCGGCTACACCTTC.

The chain joins TRBV19 to TRBJ1-5, with D unclear. Trimming pared 1 base from V and 9 bases from J, leaving 19 bases between. This CDR3 is built from 16 residues. CDR1 and CDR2 from the germline V gene are LNHDA and SQIVND (reference sequence). The CDR3 loop is CASSIVRPSSLRPQHF. CDR3 bases: TGTGCCAGTAGTATAGTGAGACCCTCTTCACTAAGGCCCCAGCATTTT.

V is TRBV6-5 and J is TRBJ1-5, with a possible D match to TRBD1 (6 bases). Per germline, CDR1 MNHEY and CDR2 SVGAGI. This CDR3 has 13 amino acids. Trimming removed 6 bases from V and 8 bases from J, with 14 bases in between. CDR3 sequence (DNA): TGTGCCAGCAGCCCCGGGACATGGGAGCCCCAGCATTTT. Its protein is CASSPGTWEPQHF.